Listed here are 15 T cell receptor beta chains from one sample, sequenced in a study of cytomegalovirus exposure and HLA in healthy donors. 60 Vbeta and 13 Jbeta primers were used in PCR. The data were produced by immunoSEQ multiplex PCR, yet TCRdb's version contains in-frame clones alone and is incomplete. The table has around 160,000 clones, over 70% seen once. Material: PBMCs. These TCRs come from a woman between 40 and 50 years old in good health and CMV-seropositive.

The chain employs TRBV5-1 and TRBJ2-1; D may be TRBD2 (6 bases). CDR1 is SGHRS, CDR2 YFSETQ, per germline. Trimming pared 5 bases from V and 1 base from J, leaving 10 bases between. The length of the CDR3 is 14 residues. The CDR3 DNA reads as TGCGCCAGCAGTTGGGGGGTATCCTACAATGAGCAGTTCTTC. Its protein product is CASSWGVSYNEQFF.

The chain recombines TRBV29-1 with TRBJ1-1; D is possibly TRBD1 (6 bases). The CDR3 sequence is 14 residues long. Germline lookup yields CDR1 SQVTM and CDR2 ANQGSEA. V lost 2 bases and J 7 bases, leaving 17 bases between the germline ends. The CDR3 spells CSVELPGEYVEAFF. Here the CDR3 DNA reads TGCAGCGTTGAACTCCCAGGGGAGTACGTTGAAGCTTTCTTT.

The chain recombines TRBV6-1 with TRBJ1-2; possible D gene TRBD1, 5 bases. The CDR3 is made up of 15 amino acids. CDR1 and CDR2 (germline): MNHNS, SASEGT. V shed 3 bases and J shed 7 bases, with 18 bases lying between them. In DNA form, the CDR3 reads TGTGCCAGCAGTGATGATTCAGGGTATATAGGTGGCTACACCTTC. It translates to CASSDDSGYIGGYTF.

The chain recombines TRBV4-1 with TRBJ2-1; the match to TRBD2 covers 11 bases. Losses at the gene ends were 1 base for V and 8 bases for J; bases not matched to a gene: 13. Germline V lookup: CDR1 MGHRA, CDR2 YSYEKL. This CDR3 region has 18 residues. CDR3 residues: CASSQAWASGGPRDEQFF. The CDR3 DNA is TGCGCCAGCAGCCAAGCTTGGGCTAGCGGGGGGCCGAGGGATGAGCAGTTCTTC.

This chain uses TRBV5-6 with TRBJ1-1, with D perhaps TRBD1 (5 bases). The CDR3 is 14 residues long. The germline CDR1 and CDR2 sequences are SGHDT and YYEEEE. V gave up 2 bases and J gave up 6 bases, with 14 bases separating them. CDR3 sequence reads: CASSFQGGKSEAFF. The CDR3 coding sequence is TGTGCCAGCAGCTTCCAGGGTGGGAAATCTGAAGCTTTCTTT.

This clone appeared a single time. The chain employs TRBV30 and TRBJ1-1; tentatively, D is TRBD1 (5 bases). The CDR3 has 12 residues. The germline V gene encodes CDR1 GTSNPN and CDR2 SVGIG (reference sequence). Trimming took 7 bases from V and 6 from J, leaving 15 bases between them. This CDR3 is CASQGRPAEAFF. DNA for the CDR3: TGTGCCTCCCAGGGAAGACCCGCTGAAGCTTTCTTT.

In this sample, this clone turned up once. The chain recombines TRBV6-6 with TRBJ2-5; TRBD1 matches 9 bases. There are 14 residues in the CDR3. The trim removed 6 bases at V and 5 bases at J, leaving 7 bases unmatched. Germline V gene data show CDR1 as MNHNY and CDR2 as SVGAGI (reference sequence). CDR3 residues: CASRNTGGVETQYF. The CDR3 nucleotides are TGTGCCAGCAGAAATACAGGGGGCGTTGAGACCCAGTACTTC.

Remarks on this clone: The sample contains more than one DNA sequence encoding this CDR3. This sequence joins TRBV5-1 and TRBJ1-1; tentatively, D is TRBD1 (5 bases). The CDR3 loop spans 14 amino acids. Per germline, CDR1 SGHRS and CDR2 YFSETQ. V was clipped by 4 bases and J by 4 bases, with 14 bases between them. The CDR3 nucleotides are TGCGCCAGCAGCCTCGACGGGGGAGGCACTGAAGCTTTCTTT. Protein sequence: CASSLDGGGTEAFF.

This clone came up a few times. J is TRBJ2-1 and V is TRBV28, with TRBD1 matching 7 bases. This CDR3 is 14 amino acids long. The V gene's germline CDR1 is MDHEN and CDR2 SYDVKM. With V trimmed by 5 bases and J by 3 bases, 4 bases remained unmatched. In nucleotides, the CDR3 is TGTGCCAGCAGTACGGGACAGAGCTACAATGAGCAGTTCTTC. It translates to CASSTGQSYNEQFF.

This clone was seen only once. The junction does not match germline at one end; this may be a read error. The rearrangement uses TRBV7-9 and TRBJ2-7; 8 bases line up with TRBD2. Germline CDR1 is SEHNR and CDR2 is FQNEAQ (reference sequence). The CDR3 consists of 14 residues. CDR3 in amino acids: CSSSPGGAGYEQYF. The CDR3 DNA follows: TGTTCCAGCAGCCCCGGGGGGGCCGGGTACGAGCAGTACTTC.

This rearrangement joins TRBV5-4 to TRBJ1-6; 8 positions agree with TRBD1. Per the germline V gene, CDR1 is SGHNT and CDR2 is YYREEE (reference sequence). This CDR3 is 14 amino acids long. V lost 2 bases and J lost 6; bases outside the gene matches: 1. This CDR3 reads CASSLDRGNSPLHF. The CDR3 coding sequence is TGTGCCAGCAGCTTAGACAGGGGTAATTCACCCCTCCACTTT.

This clone appeared a single time. This sequence joins TRBV2 and TRBJ2-5, with 9 bases lining up with TRBD2. This CDR3 comprises 14 residues. Per germline, CDR1 SNHLY and CDR2 FYNNEI. The junction had 10 bases not matched to a gene; V was cut back by 8 bases and J by 6 bases. CDR3 in DNA: TGTGCCAGCCAGAGCGGGGGGCAGAGGAAGACCCAGTACTTC. It codes for CASQSGGQRKTQYF.

The chain recombines TRBV11-3 with TRBJ2-3; TRBD1 matches 8 bases. CDR1 and CDR2 from the germline V gene are SGHNT and YENEEA. This CDR3 region has 15 residues. The V and J ends lost 4 bases and 2 bases, in that order; junction bases with no gene match: 5. The DNA for the CDR3 is TGTGCCAGCAGCTCTACAGGGGGTATCACAGATACGCAGTATTTT. As protein: CASSSTGGITDTQYF.

The V gene is TRBV2, the J gene TRBJ2-7; TRBD2 is a possible D gene (5 bases). The V gene's germline CDR1 is SNHLY and CDR2 FYNNEI. This CDR3 is 14 amino acids long. Trimming took 11 bases from V and 7 from J, leaving 24 bases between them. CDR3 region: CAVKKTPGFGEQYF. Written as DNA, the CDR3 is TGTGCCGTCAAAAAGACTCCGGGATTTGGGGAGCAGTACTTC.

The chain employs TRBV13 and TRBJ1-3; D is undetermined. Trimming cost V 5 bases and J 0 bases, with 14 bases left between them. The CDR3 length is 16 residues. CDR1 PRHDT and CDR2 FYEKMQ come from the germline V gene (reference sequence). CDR3 protein: CASSTLRGNSGNTIYF. The CDR3 coding sequence is TGTGCCAGCAGCACCCTACGAGGGAACTCTGGAAACACCATATATTTT.